A selection of T cell receptor beta chains follows, all from one sample in a study of T-cell reconstitution after alpha-beta-depleted transplantation in children. MiXCR, applied by TCRdb to the PCR reads, yields one record per CDR3 protein. The sample lists fewer than 120,000 distinct CDR3 sequences; approximately 10% were seen once. Sequences were derived from PBMCs from the stem cell graft donor, sampled from the stem cell graft. All receptors derive from a human donor who donated a stem cell graft to a child with acute lymphoblastic leukemia. Both conserved end residues are part of each CDR3.

>TRBJ2-7|TRBV3-1
CASSPSSDYEQYF
>TRBJ2-7|TRBV18
CASGRGYEQYF
>TRBJ1-1|TRBV12-3/TRBV12-4
CASSLLGDTEAFF
>TRBJ2-2|TRBV20-1
CSARRRESVGGELFF
>TRBJ2-7|TRBV7-6
CASSLGRSGRTGTYEQYF
>TRBJ2-7|TRBV7-6
CASSRGRGRTEQYF
>TRBJ2-1|TRBV3-1
CASSQGQVKNNEQFF
>TRBJ2-6|TRBV7-8
CASSLEPAGFPSSGANVLTF
>TRBJ1-1|TRBV20-1
CSARAYLGITEAFF
>TRBJ2-3|TRBV10-2
CASSGSTDTQYF
>TRBJ2-2|TRBV7-2
CASSFKGRETGELFF
>TRBJ2-1|TRBV6-2/TRBV6-3
CATQTRVTYNEQFF
>TRBJ2-1|TRBV5-1
CASSLSLGEDEQFF
>TRBJ2-3|TRBV5-5
CASSLDSRRDTQYF
>TRBJ2-7|TRBV7-9
CASSRSRDNSYEQYF
>TRBJ1-2|TRBV9
CASSGREDYGYTF
>TRBJ2-7|TRBV18
CASSPGVAGETYEQYF
>TRBJ2-5|TRBV10-3
CAIGPWDTPSPETQYF
>TRBJ2-5|TRBV6-5
CASSYGTSRQETQYF
>TRBJ2-7|TRBV12-3/TRBV12-4
CASSLDRGFYEQYF
>TRBJ2-7|TRBV12-3/TRBV12-4
CASSLDRGPYEQYF
>TRBJ1-1|TRBV5-6
CASSLPGGGTEAFF
>TRBJ1-3|TRBV7-2
CASSARAGGNTIYF
>TRBJ1-1|TRBV9
CASSVGQGLNTEAFF
>TRBJ2-1|TRBV7-2
CASSQLAGGYNEQFF
>TRBJ1-2|TRBV7-2
CASSETTGGGYGYTF
>TRBJ2-7|TRBV7-2
CASSLDYSSYEQYF
>TRBJ2-2|TRBV4-2
CASSQVGGGELFF
>TRBJ2-1|TRBV29-1
CSVNGQSSYNEQFF
>TRBJ2-4|TRBV28
CASSLPAGTSIQYF
>TRBJ1-5|TRBV19
CASSIGQNSNQPQHF
>TRBJ1-6|TRBV7-9
CASSFEGPSPLHF
>TRBJ1-5|TRBV18
CASSLGSDSNQPQHF
>TRBJ2-1|TRBV7-2
CASPPGGGRDYNEQFF
>TRBJ2-7|TRBV4-2
CASSLNSRDSYEQYF
>TRBJ2-3|TRBV9
CASKSGDSLTDTQYF
>TRBJ2-2|TRBV12-3/TRBV12-4
CASSLLTGELFF
>TRBJ2-1|TRBV20-1
CSARRPDEQFF
>TRBJ2-3|TRBV7-9
CASSLAEGTSGADTQYF
>TRBJ2-2|TRBV2
CASRARRSNTGELFF
>TRBJ1-1|TRBV7-2
CASSLWTGANTEAFF
>TRBJ2-7|TRBV20-1
CSARDSDRVKEQYF
>TRBJ1-2|TRBV5-1
CASSWTGGGDGYTF
>TRBJ1-1|TRBV10-3
CAIKNRDGEAFF
>TRBJ2-2|TRBV4-3
CASSPGRTRANTGELFF
>TRBJ2-7|TRBV27
CASSLKGRNHEQYF
>TRBJ1-1|TRBV6-2/TRBV6-3
CASSYQGENTEAFF
>TRBJ2-3|TRBV2
CAGGIGQYF
>TRBJ2-1|TRBV7-9
CASSLALPSVGEQFF
>TRBJ2-2|TRBV25-1
CASSTTYTGELFF
>TRBJ2-3|TRBV7-6
CASSPRTSGGTQYF
>TRBJ2-5|TRBV5-6
CASKTDRGRLRKETQYF
>TRBJ2-7|TRBV4-3
CASSQDGTSGYEQYF
>TRBJ2-7|TRBV5-1
CASSSLTGGEQYF
>TRBJ1-1|TRBV5-1
CASSFRTGLQTEAFF
>TRBJ2-1|TRBV7-2
CASSLQTSRYNEQFF
>TRBJ2-7|TRBV7-8
CASSLVGGDAYEQYF
>TRBJ2-2|TRBV12-3/TRBV12-4
CAGGGVTGELFF
>TRBJ1-5|TRBV12-3/TRBV12-4
CASSRDGNNQPQHF
>TRBJ2-3|TRBV15
CATSAVGGRDTQYF